This T cell receptor (beta chain) was identified in a study of OX40 agonist ivuxolimab in advanced cancers. Data came from immunoSEQ multiplex PCR; TCRdb stores just in-frame clones and leaves some out. The data hold 45,000 to 65,000 clones, with 88% observed a single time. This clone has a single count. The antigen is not known. The germline V and J ends were trimmed by 2 bases and 8 bases, with 9 bases remaining between them. The CDR3 is made up of 11 amino acids. The germline gives CDR1 DFQATT, CDR2 SNEGSKA (reference sequence). Findings and caveats of the study: CD8+ T cells (on average) carried more expanded clones than CD4+ T cells.

The source is an adult with an advanced solid tumor such as melanoma, head and neck, liver or kidney cancer. The chain links TRBV20-1 to TRBJ1-1; no definite D call. This specimen was CD4+ or CD8+ T cells sorted from blood, taken in a trial of the OX40 agonist ivuxolimab. The CDR3 DNA is TGCAGTGCTAGACTGGAAGGGGAAGCTTTCTTT. Translated, it gives CSARLEGEAFF.